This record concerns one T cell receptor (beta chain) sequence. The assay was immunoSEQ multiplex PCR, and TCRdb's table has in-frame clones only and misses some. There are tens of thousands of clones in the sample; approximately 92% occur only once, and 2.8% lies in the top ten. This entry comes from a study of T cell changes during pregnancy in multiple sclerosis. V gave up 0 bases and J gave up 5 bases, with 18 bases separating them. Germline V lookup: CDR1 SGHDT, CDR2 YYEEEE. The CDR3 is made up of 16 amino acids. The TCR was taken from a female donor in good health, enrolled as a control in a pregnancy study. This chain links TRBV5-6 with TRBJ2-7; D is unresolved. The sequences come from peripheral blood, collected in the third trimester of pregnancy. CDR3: CASSLDLGPVTNEQYF. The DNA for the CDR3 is TGTGCCAGCAGCTTGGACCTAGGCCCCGTTACCAACGAGCAGTACTTC.